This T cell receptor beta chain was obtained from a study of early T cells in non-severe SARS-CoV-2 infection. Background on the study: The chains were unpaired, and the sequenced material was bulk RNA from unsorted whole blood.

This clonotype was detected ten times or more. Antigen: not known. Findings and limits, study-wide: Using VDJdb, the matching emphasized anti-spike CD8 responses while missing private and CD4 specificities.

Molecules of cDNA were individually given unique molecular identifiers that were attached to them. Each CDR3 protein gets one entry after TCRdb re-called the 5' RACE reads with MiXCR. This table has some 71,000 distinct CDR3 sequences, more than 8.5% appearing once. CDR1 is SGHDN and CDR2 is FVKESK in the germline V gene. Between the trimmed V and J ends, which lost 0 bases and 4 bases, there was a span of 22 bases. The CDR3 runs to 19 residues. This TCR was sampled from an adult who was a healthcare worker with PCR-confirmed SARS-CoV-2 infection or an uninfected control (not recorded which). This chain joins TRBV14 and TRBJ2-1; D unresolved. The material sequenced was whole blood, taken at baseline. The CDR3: CASSQDPSSLLSRYNEQFF. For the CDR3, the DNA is TGTGCCAGCAGCCAAGATCCCAGTTCCTTACTATCGAGATACAATGAGCAGTTCTTC. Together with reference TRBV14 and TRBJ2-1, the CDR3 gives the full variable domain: EAGVTQFPSHSVIEKGQTVTLRCDPISGHDNLYWYRRVMGKEIKFLLHFVKESKQDESGMPNNRFLAERTGGTYSTLKVQPAELEDSGVYFCASSQDPSSLLSRYNEQFFGPGTRLTVL.